This T cell receptor beta chain was documented in a study of T cells in Graves' hyperthyroidism and ophthalmopathy. Points from the study as a whole: Ophthalmopathy onset followed model prediction by a median roughly six months.

Template material for amplifying TCR beta CDR3 regions consisted of RNA transcripts. TCR CDR3 underwent first-round RT-PCR with the HTBI primer set. TCRdb re-called the multiplex PCR reads with MiXCR, one entry per CDR3 protein. This table holds fewer than 500,000 distinct CDR3 sequences, roughly 13% found once. Concerning this clonotype: The antigen is not known.

The V end lost 1 base, the J end lost 0 bases, and 16 bases lay between the germline ends. The CDR3 covers 17 residues. CDR1 GTSNPN and CDR2 SVGIG come from the germline V gene (reference sequence). The sequenced sample consisted of blood. The clonotype comes from a man aged 25-45 years with Graves' hyperthyroidism that later progressed to Graves' ophthalmopathy. The V and J genes are TRBV30 and TRBJ1-5; D is uncertain. The CDR3 bases are TGTGCCTGGAGTGGATCAAGATCGGTACTTAGCAATCAGCCCCAGCATTTT. This codes for CAWSGSRSVLSNQPQHF.